Listed below are T cell receptor beta chains from one sample, sequenced in a study of human T cells and chemical hapten exposure. TCRdb used MiXCR to reprocess the RACE reads, holding one entry per CDR3 protein. There are tens of thousands of distinct CDR3 sequences in the sample; more than 9.5% occur only once, and approximately 1.5% lies in the top ten. Source: whole blood, taken in connection with sensitization to the hapten diphenylcyclopropenone (DPC). These receptors were obtained from a woman between 45 and 65 years old with alopecia areata. Some clones in this sample may be carry-over from other donors' samples. Each CDR3 is given with its conserved first and last residue. The order of the fields is V gene, D gene, clone size, J gene, CDR3 protein, CDR3 DNA. A D gene is named only where the DNA matches it firmly. Size tells how often a clone was seen (once, few, many) or the class of an expanded clone, and some rows leave it out.

TRBV4-1,-,few,TRBJ2-1,CASSHPGSAGYNEQFF,TGCGCCAGCAGCCATCCCGGGTCGGCGGGTTACAATGAGCAGTTCTTC
TRBV14,TRBD1,many,TRBJ2-1,CASSHLTGGYSDTANEQFF,TGTGCCAGCAGCCATTTGACAGGGGGCTATTCGGACACTGCCAATGAGCAGTTCTTC
TRBV4-1,-,many,TRBJ1-2,CASSQGATNYGYTF,TGCGCCAGCAGCCAAGGAGCCACTAACTATGGCTACACCTTC
TRBV29-1,TRBD2,many,TRBJ2-5,CSVVAGSSGIQETQYF,TGCAGCGTTGTAGCGGGGTCTTCAGGAATTCAAGAGACCCAGTACTTC
TRBV12-3/TRBV12-4,-,many,TRBJ2-5,CASSFQERRHGTQYF,TGTGCCAGCAGTTTTCAGGAGAGACGCCATGGGACCCAGTACTTC
TRBV18,-,-,TRBJ2-4,CASSPSQGGLAKNIQYF,TGTGCCAGCTCACCATCACAGGGAGGACTAGCCAAAAACATTCAGTACTTC
TRBV5-1,TRBD1,many,TRBJ2-7,CASGDRAYEQYF,TGCGCCAGCGGGGACAGGGCCTACGAGCAGTACTTC
TRBV7-2,-,many,TRBJ1-6,CASSLVGTAANSPLHF,TGTGCCAGCAGCTTAGTAGGGACTGCTGCAAATTCACCCCTCCACTTT
TRBV18,TRBD1,-,TRBJ1-2,CASSPRDSVYGYTF,TGTGCCAGCTCACCACGGGACAGTGTATATGGCTACACCTTC
TRBV9,-,many,TRBJ2-1,CASSVDRGAEQFF,TGTGCCAGCAGCGTAGATCGGGGAGCTGAGCAGTTCTTC
TRBV29-1,TRBD1,-,TRBJ1-1,CSGTGQMNTEAFF,TGCAGCGGCACGGGACAGATGAACACTGAAGCTTTCTTT
TRBV7-8,-,few,TRBJ2-7,CASSLSPGESYEQYF,TGTGCCAGCAGCCTAAGTCCTGGGGAGTCCTACGAGCAGTACTTC
TRBV6-5,TRBD1,many,TRBJ2-7,CASSYSGGDRGSYEQYF,TGTGCCAGCAGTTACTCAGGGGGTGACAGGGGTTCCTACGAGCAGTACTTC
TRBV29-1,-,-,TRBJ2-3,CSAEGPGARTDTQYF,TGCAGCGCAGAGGGCCCGGGGGCTCGCACAGATACGCAGTATTTT
TRBV6-1,-,few,TRBJ2-1,CAAVSNEQFF,TGTGCCGCGGTGTCGAATGAGCAGTTCTTC
TRBV2,-,-,TRBJ1-1,CASSEFVYTEAFF,TGTGCCAGCAGTGAATTTGTGTACACTGAAGCTTTCTTT
TRBV5-5,-,-,TRBJ2-7,CASSLDGGGVYEQYF,TGTGCCAGCAGCTTGGATGGTGGCGGGGTATACGAGCAGTACTTC
TRBV12-3/TRBV12-4,-,many,TRBJ1-1,CASSTGTLEAFF,TGTGCCAGCAGTACCGGGACGCTCGAAGCTTTCTTT
TRBV12-3/TRBV12-4,-,-,TRBJ1-6,CAIDGQGTHF,TGTGCAATTGACGGGCAGGGAACGCACTTT
TRBV20-1,TRBD2,-,TRBJ2-7,CSARDGGTLYEQYF,TGCAGTGCTAGAGACGGGGGGACCCTCTACGAGCAGTACTTC
TRBV20-1,-,-,TRBJ1-2,CSAGRDGYTF,TGCAGTGCGGGTAGAGATGGCTACACCTTC
TRBV28,-,many,TRBJ2-7,CASSLWAGSSYEQYF,TGTGCCAGCAGTTTATGGGCCGGGAGCTCCTACGAGCAGTACTTC
TRBV7-8,-,few,TRBJ2-3,CASSFFGTLRADTQYF,TGTGCCAGCAGCTTTTTTGGGACTCTAAGGGCAGATACGCAGTATTTT
TRBV5-1,-,many,TRBJ1-1,CASSSQMNTEAFF,TGCGCCAGCAGCTCACAGATGAACACTGAAGCTTTCTTT
TRBV18,-,many,TRBJ1-5,CASSPRADNQPQHF,TGTGCCAGCTCACCAAGGGCCGATAATCAGCCCCAGCATTTT
TRBV21-1,-,few,TRBJ1-2,CASKGKVTLYGYTF,TGTGCCAGCAAGGGAAAGGTTACATTATACGGCTACACCTTC
TRBV5-1,-,few,TRBJ2-5,CASSQGVETQYF,TGCGCCAGCAGCCAAGGGGTCGAGACCCAGTACTTC
TRBV5-6,TRBD2,few,TRBJ2-1,CASSIRTSGPYHHGQFF,TGTGCCAGCAGCATCAGGACTAGCGGGCCATATCATCATGGGCAGTTCTTC
TRBV7-2,-,many,TRBJ2-4,CASSLSGNIQYF,TGTGCCAGCAGCTTAAGCGGGAACATTCAGTACTTC
TRBV29-1,-,-,TRBJ1-2,CSVVRAPRGANYGYTF,TGCAGCGTTGTTCGGGCACCAAGGGGGGCTAACTATGGCTACACCTTC
TRBV12-3/TRBV12-4,TRBD1,-,TRBJ2-3,CASSLRGLFTDTQYF,TGTGCCAGCAGTTTGAGGGGGCTTTTCACAGATACGCAGTATTTT
TRBV2,TRBD1,-,TRBJ2-1,CAGPRGQGRYNEQFF,TGTGCCGGCCCCCGGGGACAGGGACGCTACAATGAGCAGTTCTTC
TRBV5-6,TRBD2,few,TRBJ2-1,CASSLRLAGYNEQFF,TGTGCCAGCAGCCTGCGGCTAGCGGGCTACAATGAGCAGTTCTTC
TRBV20-1,-,many,TRBJ1-5,CSARESGDQPQHF,TGCAGTGCTAGAGAATCGGGGGATCAGCCCCAGCATTTT
TRBV5-4,-,many,TRBJ1-4,CASSFSGLGEKLFF,TGTGCCAGCAGCTTTTCAGGTCTTGGTGAAAAACTGTTTTTT
TRBV18,-,many,TRBJ1-4,CASSPPWSGNEKLFF,TGTGCCAGCTCACCACCGTGGTCGGGGAATGAAAAACTGTTTTTT
TRBV7-2,TRBD2,-,TRBJ2-5,CASSFTSGEETQYF,TGTGCCAGCAGCTTCACTAGCGGGGAGGAGACCCAGTACTTC
TRBV5-1,TRBD1,many,TRBJ2-6,CASSPTGAGANVLTF,TGCGCCAGCAGCCCAACAGGGGCCGGGGCCAACGTCCTGACTTTC
TRBV10-1,-,few,TRBJ1-6,CASNDSPLHF,TGCGCCAGCAATGATTCACCCCTCCACTTT
TRBV4-1,-,-,TRBJ2-7,CASSQDPQESYEQYF,TGCGCCAGCAGCCAAGATCCACAGGAGAGCTACGAGCAGTACTTC
TRBV6-5,-,many,TRBJ2-2,CASSFPGSTGELFF,TGTGCCAGCAGTTTCCCAGGGTCCACCGGGGAGCTGTTTTTT
TRBV10-3,TRBD1,-,TRBJ2-2,CAVSKGQGGTGELFF,TGTGCCGTCAGTAAAGGACAGGGGGGCACCGGGGAGCTGTTTTTT
TRBV29-1,TRBD2,many,TRBJ2-1,CSVETPPAGLAGFEQFF,TGCAGCGTTGAGACCCCGCCCGCGGGACTAGCGGGATTTGAGCAGTTCTTC
TRBV4-1,-,many,TRBJ2-3,CASSPQGRGTGDTQYF,TGCGCCAGCAGCCCCCAAGGCAGGGGTACAGGGGATACGCAGTATTTT
TRBV27,-,many,TRBJ1-1,CASSLYSGRIHTEAFF,TGTGCCAGCAGTTTATATTCAGGGCGGATTCACACTGAAGCTTTCTTT